This T cell receptor beta chain was captured in a study of beta chain features in type 1 diabetes. Sequencing targeted expressed TCRB transcripts, as all isolated RNA had been reverse transcribed. The protocol was immunoSEQ multiplex PCR, while the TCRdb copy is restricted to in-frame clones and leaves out a portion. Here the sample spans about 260,000 clones, 55% to 70% being singletons. Trimming removed 3 bases from V and 0 bases from J, with 7 bases in between. CDR1 is SGHRS, CDR2 YFSETQ, per germline. The CDR3 runs 15 residues. The sequenced sample consisted of naive CD4+ T cells from blood. The clonotype originates from a man under 40 in good health. The chain combines TRBV5-1 with TRBJ2-6; TRBD1 might be the D (6 bases). The CDR3 region is CASSSQGSGANVLTF. As DNA, the CDR3 is TGCGCCAGCAGCTCACAGGGCTCTGGGGCCAACGTCCTGACTTTC.